This T cell receptor (beta chain) originates from a study of CD8+ T cells in alopecia areata. Study-wide findings and caveats: The study found higher clonality in lesional than normal scalp, especially in alopecia totalis/universalis.

This clone was seen a handful of times. The antigen is undetermined. cDNA prepared by RNA extraction and subsequent reverse transcription served as the template for sequencing. TCRdb's copy holds only in-frame clones and misses some; the assay was immunoSEQ multiplex PCR. The data contain a few hundred thousand clones, 65% to 70% of them seen just once; the ten biggest clones take up roughly 1.2%. CDR1 and CDR2 (germline): SGHAT, FQNNGV. This CDR3 region has 16 residues. Trimming left V 5 bases short and J 0 bases short, with 14 bases between. This clonotype originated in a human donor with alopecia areata. The sample here was CD4+ T cells sorted from blood, taken at week 0. V gene TRBV11-2 combines with J gene TRBJ2-1; possibly TRBD1 or TRBD2 for D (5 bases each). CDR3 nucleotides: TGTGCCAGCAGCCCAGTGAGGGGAATCTCCTACAATGAGCAGTTCTTC. It yields the protein CASSPVRGISYNEQFF. The full variable domain, completed using reference TRBV11-2 and TRBJ2-1, is EAGVAQSPRYKIIEKRQSVAFWCNPISGHATLYWYQQILGQGPKLLIQFQNNGVVDDSQLPKDRFSAERLKGVDSTLKIQPAKLEDSAVYLCASSPVRGISYNEQFFGPGTRLTVL.